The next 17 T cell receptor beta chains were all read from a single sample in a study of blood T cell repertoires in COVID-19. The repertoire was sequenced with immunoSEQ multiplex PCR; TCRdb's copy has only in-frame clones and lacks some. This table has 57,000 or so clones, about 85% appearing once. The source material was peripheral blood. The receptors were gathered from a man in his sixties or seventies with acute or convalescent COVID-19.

In DNA, the CDR3 is TGTGCCAGCAGCCAATCACCTGAGGACAGGGTAAGCACAGATACGCAGTATTTT. Translated, it gives CASSQSPEDRVSTDTQYF. The chain employs TRBV14 and TRBJ2-3; 8 nucleotides match TRBD1. J gave up 0 bases and V 2 bases, and 10 bases lay outside the gene matches. This CDR3 comprises 18 residues. Germline V lookup: CDR1 SGHDN, CDR2 FVKESK.

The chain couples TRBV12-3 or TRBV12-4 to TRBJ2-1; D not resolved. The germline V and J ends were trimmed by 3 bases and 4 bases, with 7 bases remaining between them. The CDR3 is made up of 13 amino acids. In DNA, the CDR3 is TGTGCCAGCAGTTTTGATAGTTACAATGAGCAGTTCTTC. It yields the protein CASSFDSYNEQFF.

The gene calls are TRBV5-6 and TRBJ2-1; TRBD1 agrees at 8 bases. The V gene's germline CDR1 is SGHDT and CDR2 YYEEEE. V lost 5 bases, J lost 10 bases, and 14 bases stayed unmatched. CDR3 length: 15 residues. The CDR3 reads CASSSLLRDRREQFF. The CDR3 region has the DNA TGTGCCAGCAGTTCCCTACTCCGGGACAGGCGGGAGCAGTTCTTC.

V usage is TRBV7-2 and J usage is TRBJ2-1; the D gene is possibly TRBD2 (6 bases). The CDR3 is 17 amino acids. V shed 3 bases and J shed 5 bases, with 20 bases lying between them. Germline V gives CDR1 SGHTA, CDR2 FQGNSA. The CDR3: CASSFPAGTHLNNEQFF. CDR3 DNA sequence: TGTGCCAGCAGCTTTCCCGCAGGGACTCATCTCAACAATGAGCAGTTCTTC.

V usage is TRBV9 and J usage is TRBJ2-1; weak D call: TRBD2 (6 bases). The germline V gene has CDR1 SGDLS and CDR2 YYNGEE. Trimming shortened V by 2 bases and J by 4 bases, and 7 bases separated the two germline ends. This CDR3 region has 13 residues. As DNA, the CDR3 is TGTGCCAGCAGCGTTAGCGGTTACAATGAGCAGTTCTTC. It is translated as CASSVSGYNEQFF.

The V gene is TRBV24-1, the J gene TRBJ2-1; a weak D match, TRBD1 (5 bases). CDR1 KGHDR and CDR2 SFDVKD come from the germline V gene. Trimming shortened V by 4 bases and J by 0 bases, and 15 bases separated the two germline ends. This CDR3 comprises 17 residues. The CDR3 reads CATSDSAGPSSYNEQFF. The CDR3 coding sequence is TGTGCCACCAGTGACAGCGCAGGGCCCAGCTCCTACAATGAGCAGTTCTTC.

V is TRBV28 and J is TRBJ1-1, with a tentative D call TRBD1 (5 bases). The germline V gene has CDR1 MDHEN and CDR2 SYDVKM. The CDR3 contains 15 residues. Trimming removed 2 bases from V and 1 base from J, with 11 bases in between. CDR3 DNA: TGTGCCAGCAGTTTAGGGTCAGGGCCGAACACTGAAGCTTTCTTT. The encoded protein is CASSLGSGPNTEAFF.

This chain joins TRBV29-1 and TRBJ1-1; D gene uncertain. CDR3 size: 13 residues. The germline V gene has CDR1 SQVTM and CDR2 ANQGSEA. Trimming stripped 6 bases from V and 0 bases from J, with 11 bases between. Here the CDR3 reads CSVRRRMNTEAFF. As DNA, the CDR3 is TGCAGCGTCCGAAGGAGGATGAACACTGAAGCTTTCTTT.

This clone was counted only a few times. This CDR3 is CASSYSGNTNEKLFF. CDR3 bases: TGTGCCAGCAGTTACTCCGGGAACACTAATGAAAAACTGTTTTTT. V is TRBV6-5 and J is TRBJ1-4; D is uncertain. V shed 0 bases and J shed 2 bases, with 7 bases lying between them. The CDR3 is made up of 15 amino acids. Per the germline V gene, CDR1 is MNHEY and CDR2 is SVGAGI.

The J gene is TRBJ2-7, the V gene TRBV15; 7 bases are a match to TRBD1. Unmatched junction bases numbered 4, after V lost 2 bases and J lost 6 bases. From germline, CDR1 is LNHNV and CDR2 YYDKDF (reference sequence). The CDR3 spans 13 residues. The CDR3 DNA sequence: TGTGCCACCAGCAGATCGACAGGGTCCGAGCAGTACTTC. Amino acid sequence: CATSRSTGSEQYF.

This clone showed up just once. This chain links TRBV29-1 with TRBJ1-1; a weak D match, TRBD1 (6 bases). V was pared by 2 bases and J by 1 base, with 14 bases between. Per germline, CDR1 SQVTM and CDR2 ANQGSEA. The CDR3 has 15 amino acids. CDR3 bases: TGCAGCGTTGAAAGGGGGGGCAGTTCGAACACTGAAGCTTTCTTT. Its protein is CSVERGGSSNTEAFF.

The CDR3 DNA is TGTGCCAGCAGCTACCCTTCGGCGGGAAGCTCCTACAATGAGCAGTTCTTC. Encoded protein: CASSYPSAGSSYNEQFF. V gene TRBV5-4 combines with J gene TRBJ2-1; possible D gene TRBD2, 6 bases. Between the trimmed V and J ends, which lost 3 bases and 0 bases, there was a span of 16 bases. Germline assignment: CDR1 SGHNT and CDR2 YYREEE (reference sequence). The CDR3 has 17 amino acids.

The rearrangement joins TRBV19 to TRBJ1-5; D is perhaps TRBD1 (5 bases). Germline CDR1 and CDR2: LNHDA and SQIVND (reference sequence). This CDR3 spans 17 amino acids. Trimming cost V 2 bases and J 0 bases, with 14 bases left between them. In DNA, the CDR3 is TGTGCCAGTAGTATAAGGTTCGGGGGTTCTAGCAATCAGCCCCAGCATTTT. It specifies CASSIRFGGSSNQPQHF.

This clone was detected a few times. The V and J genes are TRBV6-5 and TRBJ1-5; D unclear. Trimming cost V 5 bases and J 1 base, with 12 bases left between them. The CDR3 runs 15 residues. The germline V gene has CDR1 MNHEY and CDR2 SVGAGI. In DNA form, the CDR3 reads TGTGCCAGCAGTCCCGCCCCCGGGAGCAATCAGCCCCAGCATTTT. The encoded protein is CASSPAPGSNQPQHF.

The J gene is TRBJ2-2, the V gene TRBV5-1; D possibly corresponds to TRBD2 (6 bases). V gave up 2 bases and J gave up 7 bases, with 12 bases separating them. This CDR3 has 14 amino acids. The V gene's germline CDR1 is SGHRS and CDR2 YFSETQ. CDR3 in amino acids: CASSLGDFGGELFF. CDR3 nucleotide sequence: TGCGCCAGCAGCTTAGGGGACTTCGGCGGGGAGCTGTTTTTT.

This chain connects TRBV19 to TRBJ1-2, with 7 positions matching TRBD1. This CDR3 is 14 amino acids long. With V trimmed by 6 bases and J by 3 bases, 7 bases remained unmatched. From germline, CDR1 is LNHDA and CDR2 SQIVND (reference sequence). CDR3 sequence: CASRLGQTDYGYTF. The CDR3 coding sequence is TGTGCCAGTAGATTGGGACAGACGGACTATGGCTACACCTTC.

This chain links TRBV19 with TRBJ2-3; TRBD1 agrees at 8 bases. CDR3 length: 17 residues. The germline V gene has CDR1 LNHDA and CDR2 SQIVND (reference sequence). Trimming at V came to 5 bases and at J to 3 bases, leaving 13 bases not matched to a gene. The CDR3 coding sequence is TGTGCCAGTAGTCGGCAGGGGGCCCCTATAGCAACAGATACGCAGTATTTT. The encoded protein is CASSRQGAPIATDTQYF.